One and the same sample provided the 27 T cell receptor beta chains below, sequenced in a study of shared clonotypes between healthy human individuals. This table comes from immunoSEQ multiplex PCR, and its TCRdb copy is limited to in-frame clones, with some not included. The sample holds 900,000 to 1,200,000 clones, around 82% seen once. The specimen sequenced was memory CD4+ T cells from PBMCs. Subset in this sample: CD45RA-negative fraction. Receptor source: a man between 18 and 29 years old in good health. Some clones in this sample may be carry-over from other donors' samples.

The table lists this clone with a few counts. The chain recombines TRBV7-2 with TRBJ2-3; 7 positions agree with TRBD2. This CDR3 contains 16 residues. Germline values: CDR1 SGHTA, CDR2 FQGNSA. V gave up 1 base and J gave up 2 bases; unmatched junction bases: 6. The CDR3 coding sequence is TGTGCCAGCAGCTTAGTTTACGGGAGGACCACAGATACGCAGTATTTT. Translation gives CASSLVYGRTTDTQYF.

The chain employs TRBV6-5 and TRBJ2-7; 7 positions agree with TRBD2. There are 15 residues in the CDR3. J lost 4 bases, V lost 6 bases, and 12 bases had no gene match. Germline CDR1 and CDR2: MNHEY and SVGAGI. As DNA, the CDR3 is TGTGCCAGCAGGGCCCTGGGGAGGGCCGATTACGAGCAGTACTTC. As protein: CASRALGRADYEQYF.

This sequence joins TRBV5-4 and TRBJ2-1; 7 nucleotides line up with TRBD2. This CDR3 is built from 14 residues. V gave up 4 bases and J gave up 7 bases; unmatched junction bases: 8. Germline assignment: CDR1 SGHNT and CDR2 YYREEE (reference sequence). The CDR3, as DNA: TGTGCCAGCAGCAACCCTAGCGGCACTAATGAGCAGTTCTTC. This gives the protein CASSNPSGTNEQFF.

CDR3 protein: CASSLKGVTGGYYGYTF. Written as DNA, the CDR3 is TGTGCCAGCAGTTTAAAGGGTGTGACAGGGGGTTACTATGGCTACACCTTC. The chain joins TRBV27 to TRBJ1-2; 9 bases align to TRBD1. Trimming cost V 2 bases and J 3 bases; bases outside gene matches: 10. Germline loops: CDR1 MNHEY, CDR2 SMNVEV (reference sequence). This CDR3 has 17 amino acids.

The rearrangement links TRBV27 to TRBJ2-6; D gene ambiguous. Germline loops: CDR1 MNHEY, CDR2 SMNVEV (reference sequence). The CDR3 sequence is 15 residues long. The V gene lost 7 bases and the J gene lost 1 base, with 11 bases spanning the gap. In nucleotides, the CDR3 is TGTGCCAGCACAAGCTGGGGATCTGGGGCCAACGTCCTGACTTTC. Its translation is CASTSWGSGANVLTF.

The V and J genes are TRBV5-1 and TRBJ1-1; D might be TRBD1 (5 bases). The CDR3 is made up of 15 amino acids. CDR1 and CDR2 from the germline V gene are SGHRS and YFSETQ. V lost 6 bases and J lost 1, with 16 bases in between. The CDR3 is CASTGYLGANTEAFF. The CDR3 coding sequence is TGCGCCAGCACAGGGTACTTGGGAGCGAACACTGAAGCTTTCTTT. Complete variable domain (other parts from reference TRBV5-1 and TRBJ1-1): KAGVTQTPRYLIKTRGQQVTLSCSPISGHRSVSWYQQTPGQGLQFLFEYFSETQRNKGNFPGRFSGRQFSNSRSEMNVSTLELGDSALYLCASTGYLGANTEAFFGQGTRLTVV.

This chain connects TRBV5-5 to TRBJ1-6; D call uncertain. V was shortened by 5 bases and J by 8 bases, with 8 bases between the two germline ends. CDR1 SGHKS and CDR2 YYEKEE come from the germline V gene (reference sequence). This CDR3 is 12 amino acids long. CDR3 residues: CASRNWDSPLHF. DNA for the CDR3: TGTGCCAGCAGAAATTGGGATTCACCCCTCCACTTT. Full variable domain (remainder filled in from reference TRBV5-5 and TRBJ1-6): DAGVTQSPTHLIKTRGQQVTLRCSPISGHKSVSWYQQVLGQGPQFIFQYYEKEERGRGNFPDRFSARQFPNYSSELNVNALLLGDSALYLCASRNWDSPLHFGNGTRLTVT.

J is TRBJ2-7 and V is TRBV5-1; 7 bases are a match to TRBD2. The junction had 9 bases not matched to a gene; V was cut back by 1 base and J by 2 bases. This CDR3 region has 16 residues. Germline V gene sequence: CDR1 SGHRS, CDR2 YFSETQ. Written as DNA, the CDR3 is TGCGCCAGCAGCTTGTCTAGCCAGAGCGGGACCTACGAGCAGTACTTC. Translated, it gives CASSLSSQSGTYEQYF. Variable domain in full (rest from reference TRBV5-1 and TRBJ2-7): KAGVTQTPRYLIKTRGQQVTLSCSPISGHRSVSWYQQTPGQGLQFLFEYFSETQRNKGNFPGRFSGRQFSNSRSEMNVSTLELGDSALYLCASSLSSQSGTYEQYFGPGTRLTVT.

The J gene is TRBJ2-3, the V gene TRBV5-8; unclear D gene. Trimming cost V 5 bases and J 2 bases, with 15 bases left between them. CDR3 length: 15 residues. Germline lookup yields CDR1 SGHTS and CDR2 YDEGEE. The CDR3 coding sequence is TGTGCCAGCAGTCCCCCCCAACTTAACACAGATACGCAGTATTTT. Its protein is CASSPPQLNTDTQYF.

The DNA for the CDR3 is TGTGCCACCTCCTTAGCGGATTTCACAGATACGCAGTATTTT. This encodes CATSLADFTDTQYF. The rearrangement links TRBV27 to TRBJ2-3; weak D call: TRBD2 (6 bases). Trimming stripped 10 bases from V and 2 bases from J, with 16 bases between. The germline V gene encodes CDR1 MNHEY and CDR2 SMNVEV (reference sequence). The CDR3 has 14 amino acids.

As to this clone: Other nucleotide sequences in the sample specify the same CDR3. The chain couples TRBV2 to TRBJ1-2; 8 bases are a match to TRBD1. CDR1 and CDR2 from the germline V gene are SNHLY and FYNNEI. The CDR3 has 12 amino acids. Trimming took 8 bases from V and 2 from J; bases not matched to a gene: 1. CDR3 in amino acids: CASGDRNYGYTF. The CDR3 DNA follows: TGTGCCAGCGGGGACAGGAACTATGGCTACACCTTC.

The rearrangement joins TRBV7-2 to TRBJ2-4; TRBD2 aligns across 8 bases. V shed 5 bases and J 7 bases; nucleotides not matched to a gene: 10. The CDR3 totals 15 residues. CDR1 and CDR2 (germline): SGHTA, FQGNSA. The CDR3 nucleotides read TGTGCCAGCAGCATTACGAACGGGAGGGCGAACATTCAGTACTTC. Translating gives CASSITNGRANIQYF.

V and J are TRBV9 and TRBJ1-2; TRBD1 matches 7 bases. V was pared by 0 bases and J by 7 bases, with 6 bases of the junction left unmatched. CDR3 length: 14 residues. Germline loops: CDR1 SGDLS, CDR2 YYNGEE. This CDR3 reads CASSVAFGTAGYTF. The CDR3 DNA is TGTGCCAGCAGCGTAGCCTTCGGGACAGCTGGCTACACCTTC.

The CDR3 region is CASLSRGAPDTQYF. CDR3 nucleotides: TGTGCCAGCCTCAGTCGGGGGGCCCCAGATACGCAGTATTTT. V and J are TRBV5-4 and TRBJ2-3, with D maybe TRBD2 (7 bases). The V end was cut by 7 bases, the J end by 4 bases, with 16 bases between. Germline CDR1 is SGHNT and CDR2 is YYREEE (reference sequence). The CDR3 is made up of 14 amino acids.

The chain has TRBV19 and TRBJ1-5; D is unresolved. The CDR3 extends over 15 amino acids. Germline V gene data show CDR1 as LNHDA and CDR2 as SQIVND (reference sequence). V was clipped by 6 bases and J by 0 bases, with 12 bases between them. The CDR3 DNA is TGTGCCAGTAGAATACGGCGAAATAGCAATCAGCCCCAGCATTTT. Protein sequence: CASRIRRNSNQPQHF.

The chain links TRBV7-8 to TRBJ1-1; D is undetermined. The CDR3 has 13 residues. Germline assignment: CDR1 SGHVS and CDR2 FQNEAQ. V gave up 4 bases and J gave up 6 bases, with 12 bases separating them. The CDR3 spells CASSSGPGAEAFF. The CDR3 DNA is TGTGCCAGCAGCTCCGGGCCCGGGGCTGAAGCTTTCTTT.

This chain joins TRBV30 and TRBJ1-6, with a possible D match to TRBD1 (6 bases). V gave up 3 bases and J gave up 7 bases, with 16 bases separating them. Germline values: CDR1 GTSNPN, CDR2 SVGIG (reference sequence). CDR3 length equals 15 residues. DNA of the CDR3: TGTGCCTGGAGGCGGGCCGGGACACCGAATTCACCCCTCCACTTT. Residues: CAWRRAGTPNSPLHF.

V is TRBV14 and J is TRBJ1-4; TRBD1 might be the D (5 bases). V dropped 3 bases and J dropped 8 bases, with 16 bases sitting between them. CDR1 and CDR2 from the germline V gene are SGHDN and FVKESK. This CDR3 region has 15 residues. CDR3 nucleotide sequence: TGTGCCAGCAGCCAGACTAAGGGACGCGGGGAAAAACTGTTTTTT. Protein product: CASSQTKGRGEKLFF.

CDR3 in amino acids: CASRGQGHGYTF. CDR3 nucleotides: TGTGCCAGTAGGGGACAGGGTCATGGCTACACCTTC. The chain uses TRBV19 and TRBJ1-2, with 9 nucleotides matching TRBD1. V was pared by 6 bases and J by 6 bases, with 2 bases of the junction left unmatched. This CDR3 is built from 12 residues. CDR1 is LNHDA, CDR2 SQIVND, per germline (reference sequence).

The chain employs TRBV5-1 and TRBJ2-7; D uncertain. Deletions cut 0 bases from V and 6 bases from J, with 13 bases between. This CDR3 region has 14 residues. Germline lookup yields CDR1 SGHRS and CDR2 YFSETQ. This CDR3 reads CASSLGAVRAEQYF. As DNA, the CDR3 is TGCGCCAGCAGCTTGGGAGCTGTTCGAGCCGAGCAGTACTTC.

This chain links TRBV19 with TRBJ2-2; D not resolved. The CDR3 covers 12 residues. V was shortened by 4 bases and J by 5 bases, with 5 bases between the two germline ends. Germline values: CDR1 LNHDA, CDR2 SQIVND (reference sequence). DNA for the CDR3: TGTGCCAGTAGTAGTTTAACCGGGGAGCTGTTTTTT. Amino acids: CASSSLTGELFF.

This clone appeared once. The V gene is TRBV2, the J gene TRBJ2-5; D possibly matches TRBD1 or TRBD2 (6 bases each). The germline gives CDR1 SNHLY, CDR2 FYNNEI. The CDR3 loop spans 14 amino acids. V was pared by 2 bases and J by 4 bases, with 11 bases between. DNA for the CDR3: TGTGCCAGCAGTGAATACGGGGGCGTAGAGACCCAGTACTTC. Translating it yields CASSEYGGVETQYF.

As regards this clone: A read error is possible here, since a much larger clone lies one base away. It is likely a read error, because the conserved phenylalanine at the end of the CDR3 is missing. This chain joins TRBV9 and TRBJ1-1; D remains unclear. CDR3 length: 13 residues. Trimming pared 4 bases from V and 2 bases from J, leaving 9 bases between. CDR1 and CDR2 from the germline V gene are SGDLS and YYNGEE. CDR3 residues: CASSPVRNTEAFL. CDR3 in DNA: TGTGCCAGCAGCCCGGTCAGAAACACTGAAGCTTTCCTT.

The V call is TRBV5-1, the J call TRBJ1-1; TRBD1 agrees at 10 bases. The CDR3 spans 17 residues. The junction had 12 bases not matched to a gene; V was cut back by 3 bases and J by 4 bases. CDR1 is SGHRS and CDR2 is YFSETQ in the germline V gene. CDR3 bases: TGCGCCAGCAGCTCCCAAGCGGGGACAGGGGTTTCCACTGAAGCTTTCTTT. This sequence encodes CASSSQAGTGVSTEAFF.

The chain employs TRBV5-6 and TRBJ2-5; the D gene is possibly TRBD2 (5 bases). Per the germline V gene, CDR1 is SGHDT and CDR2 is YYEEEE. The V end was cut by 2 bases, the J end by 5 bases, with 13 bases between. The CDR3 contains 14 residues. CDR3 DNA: TGTGCCAGCAGCTTTACTCCAACGGGGGAGACCCAGTACTTC. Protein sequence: CASSFTPTGETQYF.

For the CDR3, the DNA is TGTGCCAGCAGTTTTCGAGCGGGAGCTGGGGGACTCTACAATGAGCAGTTCTTC. As protein: CASSFRAGAGGLYNEQFF. The chain joins TRBV28 to TRBJ2-1; TRBD2 matches at 8 bases. The J segment lost 3 bases and the V segment lost 3 bases, leaving 13 bases of the junction unmatched. CDR3 length equals 18 residues. Germline CDR1 MDHEN, CDR2 SYDVKM.

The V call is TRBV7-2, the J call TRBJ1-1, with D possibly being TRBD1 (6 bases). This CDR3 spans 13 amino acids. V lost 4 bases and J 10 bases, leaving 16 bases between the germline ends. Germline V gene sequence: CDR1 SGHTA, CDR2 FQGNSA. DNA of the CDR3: TGTGCCAGCAGCTCCCGGCCTCAGGGGAGAGCTTTCTTT. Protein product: CASSSRPQGRAFF.